The present entry profiles one TCR beta chain with its context. This sample was included in a study of blood T cell repertoires in COVID-19. At the level of the study: The United States, Italy and Spain supplied acute and convalescent COVID-19 samples. In each case, the material was cDNA or gDNA derived from T cells, B-cell-depleted T cells, or PBMCs.

Deletions cut 3 bases from V and 1 base from J, with 16 bases between. The germline CDR1 and CDR2 sequences are GTSNPN and SVGIG (reference sequence). This CDR3 spans 16 amino acids. Profiling relied on immunoSEQ multiplex PCR, and the TCRdb table lists in-frame clones only, not all of them. The sample has fewer than 300,000 clones, more than 75% seen once; the top ten hold 8.5% to 10%. Specimen: peripheral blood. The source is a man aged 35 to 55 who had recovered from COVID-19. The V gene is TRBV30, the J gene TRBJ1-5; D perhaps matches TRBD1 (6 bases). The CDR3 DNA reads TGTGCCTGGAGCCTCGGGGGGGCGGGAAGCAATCAGCCCCAGCATTTT. Its protein product is CAWSLGGAGSNQPQHF.